The 25 T cell receptor beta chains in this list originate from one sample, sequenced in a study of follicular helper T cells after annual influenza vaccination. Produced via immunoSEQ multiplex PCR; TCRdb's table is partial and in-frame only. The data hold 12,000 to 15,000 clones, with about 81% observed a single time. Time point in this sample: 2014-2015 season, 7 days after vaccination. This sample comprised CXCR5+ CD38- circulating T follicular helper cells from blood, obtained 7 days after influenza vaccination. Stated subset: circulating Tfh, non-naive CD4+CXCR5+PD-1+ (ICOS+CD38+ or ICOS-CD38-). These receptors originate from an adult who received the influenza vaccine.

This clone has just a few counts. The chain links TRBV4-2 to TRBJ1-5; a weak D match, TRBD1 (5 bases). The length of the CDR3 is 17 residues. V lost 0 bases to trimming and J lost 5 bases, with 17 bases between them. The V gene's germline CDR1 is LGHNA and CDR2 YNFKEQ. This chain's CDR3 is CASSQDSMGGVDQPQHF. Written as DNA, the CDR3 is TGTGCCAGCAGCCAAGATTCCATGGGAGGGGTGGATCAGCCCCAGCATTTT.

The chain couples TRBV11-2 to TRBJ2-2, with TRBD1 as a possible D gene (5 bases). CDR1 is SGHAT, CDR2 FQNNGV, per germline. The length of the CDR3 is 15 residues. Between the trimmed V and J ends, which lost 0 bases and 5 bases, there was a span of 10 bases. This CDR3 is CASSLDRVRTGELFF. Here the CDR3 DNA reads TGTGCCAGCAGCTTAGACAGGGTTAGGACCGGGGAGCTGTTTTTT.

The V gene is TRBV7-8, the J gene TRBJ2-7; D remains unclear. Trimming cost V 4 bases and J 4 bases, with 14 bases left between them. There are 14 residues in the CDR3. Per germline, CDR1 SGHVS and CDR2 FQNEAQ. This CDR3 reads CASSSPPQKYEQYF. The CDR3 DNA reads TGTGCCAGCAGCTCCCCCCCGCAGAAATACGAGCAGTACTTC. The whole variable domain, remainder taken from reference TRBV7-8 and TRBJ2-7, is GAGVSQSPRYKVAKRGQDVALRCDPISGHVSLFWYQQALGQGPEFLTYFQNEAQLDKSGLPSDRFFAERPEGSVSTLKIQRTQQEDSAVYLCASSSPPQKYEQYFGPGTRLTVT.

This chain joins TRBV6-1 and TRBJ2-7, with D possibly matching TRBD1 (6 bases). V lost 6 bases, J lost 3 bases, and 12 bases lay in between. CDR3 length: 13 residues. Germline CDR1 is MNHNS and CDR2 is SASEGT. The CDR3 loop reads CASRYTGFYEQYF. The CDR3 DNA follows: TGTGCCAGCAGGTACACAGGGTTCTACGAGCAGTACTTC.

V usage is TRBV29-1 and J usage is TRBJ1-1; D unclear. The germline V gene has CDR1 SQVTM and CDR2 ANQGSEA. The CDR3 sequence is 14 residues long. V was pared by 6 bases and J by 2 bases, with 16 bases between. CDR3 residues: CSVDPRAGNTEAFF. CDR3 nucleotides: TGCAGCGTAGACCCGAGGGCAGGTAACACTGAAGCTTTCTTT.

V is TRBV5-4 and J is TRBJ2-5; 7 bases are a match to TRBD1. The DNA end lines up better with TRBJ2-7; the J call may be wrong. There are 13 residues in the CDR3. Germline values: CDR1 SGHNT, CDR2 YYREEE (reference sequence). The CDR3 DNA reads TGTGCCAGCAAGGGGGCAGGGTCCTACGAGCAGTACTTC. Encoded protein: CASKGAGSYEQYF.

The rearrangement uses TRBV5-1 and TRBJ2-5, with a weak D call TRBD2 (6 bases). The J call may be wrong; the DNA end is better matched by TRBJ2-7. The CDR3 loop spans 16 amino acids. CDR1 is SGHRS and CDR2 is YFSETQ in the germline V gene. The CDR3 region is CASSLSPRGEGVEQYF. The CDR3 DNA reads as TGCGCCAGCAGCCTATCTCCTCGCGGGGAAGGGGTCGAGCAGTACTTC.

V gene TRBV18 combines with J gene TRBJ1-6; D is uncertain. This CDR3 is 13 amino acids long. Germline V lookup: CDR1 KGHSH, CDR2 LQKENI. Deletions cut 2 bases from V and 8 bases from J, with 7 bases between. The DNA for the CDR3 is TGTGCCAGCTCACCATGGGAGGATTCACCCCTCCACTTT. Translation: CASSPWEDSPLHF.

The J gene is TRBJ2-7, the V gene TRBV7-9, with TRBD2 as a possible D gene (7 bases). CDR1 and CDR2 from the germline V gene are SEHNR and FQNEAQ (reference sequence). Trimming pared 3 bases from V and 7 bases from J, leaving 19 bases between. This CDR3 is built from 15 residues. The chain's CDR3 is CASSLGGQHGGEQYF. DNA for the CDR3: TGTGCCAGCAGCTTGGGGGGGCAACATGGGGGAGAGCAGTACTTC.

J is TRBJ2-7 and V is TRBV28, with D unclear. Trimming took 2 bases from V and 5 from J, leaving 16 bases between them. The CDR3 contains 15 residues. Germline lookup yields CDR1 MDHEN and CDR2 SYDVKM. In DNA, the CDR3 is TGTGCCAGCAGTTTAACTCCGGCCCTAGACGACGAGCAGTACTTC. It specifies CASSLTPALDDEQYF.

The chain links TRBV4-1 to TRBJ1-4; maybe TRBD1 (5 bases). Germline CDR1 MGHRA, CDR2 YSYEKL. Trimming cost V 1 base and J 2 bases, with 11 bases left between them. There are 16 residues in the CDR3. DNA of the CDR3: TGCGCCAGCAGCCAAGCCCTGGGGCGGACTAATGAAAAACTGTTTTTT. Residues: CASSQALGRTNEKLFF.

This chain connects TRBV7-2 to TRBJ1-1; TRBD1 might be the D (6 bases). The CDR3 spans 12 residues. The ends were cut back, 1 base at V and 11 bases at J, with 11 bases in the middle. Germline lookup yields CDR1 SGHTA and CDR2 FQGNSA. The CDR3, as DNA: TGTGCCAGCAGCTTAGGGACAGACGGTGCTTTCTTT. Its protein product is CASSLGTDGAFF.

The genes are TRBV18 and TRBJ1-1; 8 bases align to TRBD1. Germline assignment: CDR1 KGHSH and CDR2 LQKENI. V dropped 4 bases and J dropped 1; count of bases not matched to a gene: 2. There are 14 residues in the CDR3. CDR3 sequence: CASSQDRGNTEAFF. The CDR3 nucleotides read TGTGCCAGCTCACAAGACAGGGGGAACACTGAAGCTTTCTTT. The full variable domain, in which reference TRBV18 and TRBJ1-1 provide the parts outside the CDR3, is NAGVMQNPRHLVRRRGQEARLRCSPMKGHSHVYWYRQLPEEGLKFMVYLQKENIIDESGMPKERFSAEFPKEGPSILRIQQVVRGDSAAYFCASSQDRGNTEAFFGQGTRLTVV.

This sequence joins TRBV18 and TRBJ1-1; a possible D gene is TRBD1 (6 bases). CDR3 length: 16 amino acids. The germline V gene has CDR1 KGHSH and CDR2 LQKENI. Trimming took 6 bases from V and 0 from J, leaving 17 bases between them. The CDR3 loop is CASSLDRWDLNTEAFF. The CDR3 nucleotides read TGTGCCAGCTCCCTCGACAGGTGGGACCTGAACACTGAAGCTTTCTTT.

This sequence joins TRBV18 and TRBJ1-1; D is possibly TRBD1 (6 bases). The germline CDR1 and CDR2 sequences are KGHSH and LQKENI. V was pared by 3 bases and J by 1 base, with 12 bases between. The CDR3 has 15 amino acids. CDR3 DNA: TGTGCCAGCTCACCCTTTTCGACAGGGAACACTGAAGCTTTCTTT. This codes for CASSPFSTGNTEAFF.

The CDR3: CASSVGGDTEAFF. The CDR3 DNA reads TGTGCCAGCAGTGTAGGGGGGGACACTGAAGCTTTCTTT. The V and J genes are TRBV25-1 and TRBJ1-1, with D possibly being TRBD1 (6 bases). This CDR3 region has 13 residues. Germline CDR1 MGHDK, CDR2 SYGVNS. V dropped 4 bases and J dropped 3 bases, with 9 bases sitting between them.

This chain uses TRBV6-6 with TRBJ1-5, with D tentatively TRBD1 (5 bases). Trimming left V 4 bases short and J 2 bases short, with 6 bases between. Germline V gives CDR1 MNHNY, CDR2 SVGAGI (reference sequence). The CDR3 consists of 13 residues. In DNA form, the CDR3 reads TGTGCCAGCAGTTCAGGGCGCAATCAGCCCCAGCATTTT. This sequence encodes CASSSGRNQPQHF.

This clone appeared a single time. V is TRBV5-1 and J is TRBJ1-6; weak D call: TRBD1 (6 bases). The V gene's germline CDR1 is SGHRS and CDR2 YFSETQ. The CDR3 contains 15 residues. Trimming stripped 0 bases from V and 10 bases from J, with 14 bases between. The chain's CDR3 is CASSLEAGVTSPLHF. The CDR3 DNA reads as TGCGCCAGCAGCTTGGAGGCAGGGGTTACATCACCCCTCCACTTT.

V usage is TRBV6-1 and J usage is TRBJ1-5; 7 positions match TRBD1. Germline V gene sequence: CDR1 MNHNS, CDR2 SASEGT. The CDR3 covers 13 residues. The J segment lost 6 bases and the V segment lost 7 bases, leaving 6 bases of the junction unmatched. CDR3 loop: CASTRGHGQPQHF. DNA of the CDR3: TGTGCCAGCACGAGGGGGCATGGTCAGCCCCAGCATTTT.

This chain uses TRBV11-3 with TRBJ2-1; TRBD1 matches 9 bases. The CDR3 consists of 15 residues. The V gene end was trimmed by 0 bases and the J gene end by 7 bases; junction bases not matched to a gene: 4. Per germline, CDR1 SGHNT and CDR2 YENEEA. In DNA, the CDR3 is TGTGCCAGCAGCTTAGACGGGACAGGGAATAATGAGCAGTTCTTC. Protein product: CASSLDGTGNNEQFF.

This chain joins TRBV5-1 and TRBJ1-2, with D perhaps TRBD1 (5 bases). V was cut by 3 bases and J by 3 bases, with 15 bases left in between. This CDR3 has 15 residues. CDR1 is SGHRS, CDR2 YFSETQ, per germline. CDR3 amino acids: CASSSSTEPHYGYTF. The CDR3 coding sequence is TGCGCCAGCAGCTCTTCGACAGAGCCTCACTATGGCTACACCTTC.

This rearrangement joins TRBV15 to TRBJ2-3; TRBD1 matches at 7 bases. This CDR3 has 18 amino acids. V lost 0 bases, J lost 10 bases, and 19 bases stayed unmatched. Per germline, CDR1 LNHNV and CDR2 YYDKDF (reference sequence). Written as DNA, the CDR3 is TGTGCCACCAGCAGAGATAACCCTACCGGGACAGCCTCTGATCCGCAGTATTTT. It translates to CATSRDNPTGTASDPQYF. Looking up the rest from reference TRBV15 and TRBJ2-3 gives the full variable domain: DAMVIQNPRYQVTQFGKPVTLSCSQTLNHNVMYWYQQKSSQAPKLLFHYYDKDFNNEADTPDNFQSRRPNTSFCFLDIRSPGLGDTAMYLCATSRDNPTGTASDPQYFGPGTRLTVL.

The chain employs TRBV5-6 and TRBJ2-7; D is unresolved. Germline CDR1 reads SGHDT; CDR2 reads YYEEEE. V lost 0 bases, J lost 3 bases, and 7 bases lay in between. This CDR3 has 13 residues. This chain's CDR3 is CASSLGRYYEQYF. The CDR3 DNA follows: TGTGCCAGCAGCTTGGGCAGGTACTACGAGCAGTACTTC.

V gene TRBV14 combines with J gene TRBJ2-5; D is ambiguous. Gene TRBJ2-7 matches the end of the DNA better, so the J call may be wrong. The CDR3 runs 13 residues. CDR1 and CDR2 (germline): SGHDN, FVKESK. In nucleotides, the CDR3 is TGTGCCAGCAGACGAAATAGGGACTACGAGCAGTACTTC. This translates into CASRRNRDYEQYF.

The rearrangement uses TRBV5-5 and TRBJ1-2; no reliable D call. This CDR3 contains 15 residues. Germline-derived CDR1 and CDR2 are SGHKS and YYEKEE (reference sequence). Trimming left V 0 bases short and J 8 bases short, with 17 bases between. The CDR3 bases are TGTGCCAGCAGCTTGGGAGACCGGACCGGGGTCGGCTACACCTTC. Its translation is CASSLGDRTGVGYTF.